The present TCR beta chain was sequenced within a study of CD8 T cells in Susac syndrome. Random-hexamer reverse transcription was applied to about 0.5 to 1 ug RNA. Via MiXCR, TCRdb re-called the immunoSEQ multiplex PCR reads, giving one row per CDR3 protein. The sample consists of roughly 300,000 distinct CDR3 sequences, 70% to 90% of them appearing once. There are 14 residues in the CDR3. Trimming stripped 5 bases from V and 6 bases from J, with 14 bases between. CDR1 is MNHNS and CDR2 is SASEGT in the germline V gene. The chain employs TRBV6-1 and TRBJ2-1; either TRBD1 or TRBD2 may supply D (5 bases each). Sequences were obtained from CD8+ T cells from PBMCs. The TCR originated in a human donor with multiple sclerosis. The CDR3 DNA reads TGTGCCAGCAGTCGCAGGGTTGGGGGCAATGAGCAGTTCTTC. Its translation: CASSRRVGGNEQFF.